The clone carrying this TCR beta chain came up once. What it binds is unknown. Amplification targeted TCR beta CDR3 regions from RNA transcripts. The study used the HTBI primer set for a first-round RT-PCR of the TCR CDR3. From the multiplex PCR reads, TCRdb called clonotypes with MiXCR, one entry per CDR3 protein. The data show 370,000 or so distinct CDR3 sequences, with 15% to 18% seen just once and 25% to 35% held by the top ten. This entry is derived from a study of T cells in Graves' hyperthyroidism and ophthalmopathy. Notes on the study in general: Classification by a 13 V-J model distinguished ophthalmopathy from stable hyperthyroidism.

Patients were aged 18 to 65, had disease duration under 2 months, and had newly diagnosed hyperthyroidism. Thyroid ultrasound and orbital computed tomography, with clinical symptoms and serum thyroxine and TRAb, informed diagnoses. The source of the PBMCs was less than 12 ml of fresh peripheral blood. Sequenced sample: blood. The sequence was collected from a woman aged 18-29 years with Graves' hyperthyroidism that later progressed to Graves' ophthalmopathy.

CDR3 nucleotide sequence: TGCGCCAGCAGCTTCGGACTAGGTAATGAGCAGTTCTTC. Residues: CASSFGLGNEQFF. The V gene is TRBV4-1, the J gene TRBJ2-1; TRBD2 agrees at 7 bases. From germline, CDR1 is MGHRA and CDR2 YSYEKL. The CDR3 contains 13 residues. V dropped 5 bases and J dropped 7; count of bases not matched to a gene: 5.